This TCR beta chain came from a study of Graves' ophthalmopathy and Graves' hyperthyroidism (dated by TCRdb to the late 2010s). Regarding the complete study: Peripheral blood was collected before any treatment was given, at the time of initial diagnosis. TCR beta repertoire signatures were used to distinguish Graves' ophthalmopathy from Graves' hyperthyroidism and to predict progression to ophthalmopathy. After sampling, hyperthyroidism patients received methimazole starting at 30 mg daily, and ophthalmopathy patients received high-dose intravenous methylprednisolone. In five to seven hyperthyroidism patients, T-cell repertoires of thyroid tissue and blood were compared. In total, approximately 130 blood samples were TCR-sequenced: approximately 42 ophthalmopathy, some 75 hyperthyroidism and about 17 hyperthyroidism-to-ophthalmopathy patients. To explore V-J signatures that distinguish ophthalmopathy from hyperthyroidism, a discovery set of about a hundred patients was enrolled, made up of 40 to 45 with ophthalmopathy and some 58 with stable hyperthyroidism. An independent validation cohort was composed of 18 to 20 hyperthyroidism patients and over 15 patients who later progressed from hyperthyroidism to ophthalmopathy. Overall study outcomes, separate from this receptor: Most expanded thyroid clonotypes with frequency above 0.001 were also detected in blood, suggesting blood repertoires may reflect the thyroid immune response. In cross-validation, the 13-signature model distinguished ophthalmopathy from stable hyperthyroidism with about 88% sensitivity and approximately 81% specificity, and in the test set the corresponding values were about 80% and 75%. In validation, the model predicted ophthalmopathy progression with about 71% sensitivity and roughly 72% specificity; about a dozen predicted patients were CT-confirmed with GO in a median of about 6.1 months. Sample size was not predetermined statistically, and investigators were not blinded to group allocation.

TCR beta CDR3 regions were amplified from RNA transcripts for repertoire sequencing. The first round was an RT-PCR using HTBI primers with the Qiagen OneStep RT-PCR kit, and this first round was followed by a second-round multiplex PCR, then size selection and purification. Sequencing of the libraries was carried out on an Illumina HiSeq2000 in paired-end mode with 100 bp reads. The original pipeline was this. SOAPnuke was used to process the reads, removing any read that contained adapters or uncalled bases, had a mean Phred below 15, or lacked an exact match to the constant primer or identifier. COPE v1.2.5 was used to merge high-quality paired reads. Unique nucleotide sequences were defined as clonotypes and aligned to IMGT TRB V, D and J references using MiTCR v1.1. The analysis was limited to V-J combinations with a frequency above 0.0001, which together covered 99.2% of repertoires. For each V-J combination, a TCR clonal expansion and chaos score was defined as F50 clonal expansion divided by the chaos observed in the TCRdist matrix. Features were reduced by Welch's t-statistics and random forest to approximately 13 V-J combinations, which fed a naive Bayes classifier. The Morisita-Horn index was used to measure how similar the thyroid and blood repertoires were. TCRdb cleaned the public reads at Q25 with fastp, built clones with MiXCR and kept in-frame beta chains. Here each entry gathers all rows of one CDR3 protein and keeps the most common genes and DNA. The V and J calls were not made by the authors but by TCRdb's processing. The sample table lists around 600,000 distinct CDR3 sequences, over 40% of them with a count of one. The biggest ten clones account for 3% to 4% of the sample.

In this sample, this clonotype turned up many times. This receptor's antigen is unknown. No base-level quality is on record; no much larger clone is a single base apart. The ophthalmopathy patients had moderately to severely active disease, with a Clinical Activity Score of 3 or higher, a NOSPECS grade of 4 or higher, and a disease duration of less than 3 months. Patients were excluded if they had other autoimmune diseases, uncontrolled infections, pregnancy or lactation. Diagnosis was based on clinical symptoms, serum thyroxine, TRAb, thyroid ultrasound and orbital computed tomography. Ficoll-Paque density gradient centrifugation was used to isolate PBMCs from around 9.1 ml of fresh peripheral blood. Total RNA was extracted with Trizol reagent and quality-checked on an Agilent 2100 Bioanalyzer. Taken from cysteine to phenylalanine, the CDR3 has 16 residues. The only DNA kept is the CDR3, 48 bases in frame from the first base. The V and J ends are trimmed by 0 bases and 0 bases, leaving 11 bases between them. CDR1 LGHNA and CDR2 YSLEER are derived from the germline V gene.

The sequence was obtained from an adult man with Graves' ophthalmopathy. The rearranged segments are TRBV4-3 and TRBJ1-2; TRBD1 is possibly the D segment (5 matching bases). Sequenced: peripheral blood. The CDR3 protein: CASSQDWTSSNYGYTF. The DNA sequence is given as TGCGCCAGCAGCCAAGACTGGACATCATCTAACTATGGCTACACCTTC.